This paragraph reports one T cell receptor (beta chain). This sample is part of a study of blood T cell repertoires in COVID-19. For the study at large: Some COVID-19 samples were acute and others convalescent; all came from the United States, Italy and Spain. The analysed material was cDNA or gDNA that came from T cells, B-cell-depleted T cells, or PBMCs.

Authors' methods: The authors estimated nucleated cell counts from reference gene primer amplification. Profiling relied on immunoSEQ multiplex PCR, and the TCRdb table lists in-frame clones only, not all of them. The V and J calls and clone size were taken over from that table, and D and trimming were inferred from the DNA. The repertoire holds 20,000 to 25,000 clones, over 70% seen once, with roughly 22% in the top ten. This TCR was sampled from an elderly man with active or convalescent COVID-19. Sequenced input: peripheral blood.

The CDR3 sequence is CASSQNPTGALQETQYF. CDR3 DNA: TGTGCCAGCAGTCAAAATCCTACAGGGGCTTTACAAGAGACCCAGTACTTC. This chain connects TRBV28 to TRBJ2-5, with 7 positions matching TRBD1. The CDR3 is 17 residues long. J lost 2 bases, V lost 5 bases, and 14 bases had no gene match. The germline gives CDR1 MDHEN, CDR2 SYDVKM. The complete variable domain, with remaining parts taken from reference TRBV28 and TRBJ2-5, reads DVKVTQSSRYLVKRTGEKVFLECVQDMDHENMFWYRQDPGLGLRLIYFSYDVKMKEKGDIPEGYSVSREKKERFSLILESASTNQTSMYLCASSQNPTGALQETQYFGPGTRLLVL.